The rows below give T cell receptor beta chains drawn from one sample of a study of cytomegalovirus exposure and HLA in healthy donors. Repertoires were generated with immunoSEQ multiplex PCR, while TCRdb's copy carries only in-frame clones and drops some. The sample carries fewer than 110,000 clones, roughly 80% recorded once. Sequencing was done on a sample of PBMCs. These TCRs come from a man aged 50 to 59 in good health and CMV-seropositive. Both conserved end residues are part of each CDR3. A D gene is named only where the DNA matches it firmly. A row's size may be missing; if present it is once, few, many or a size class.

d_gene: TRBD1
v_gene: TRBV14
j_gene: TRBJ1-1
abundance: -
CDR3aa: CASSAQGVNTEAFF
CDR3nt: TGTGCCAGCAGCGCTCAGGGGGTGAACACTGAAGCTTTCTTT

d_gene: -
v_gene: TRBV6-1
j_gene: TRBJ1-1
abundance: few
CDR3aa: CASTARARGTEAFF
CDR3nt: TGTGCCAGCACAGCGAGGGCCCGGGGAACTGAAGCTTTCTTT

d_gene: -
v_gene: TRBV28
j_gene: TRBJ2-1
abundance: -
CDR3aa: CASSLGLAMPYNEQFF
CDR3nt: TGTGCCAGCAGTTTAGGGCTAGCCATGCCATACAATGAGCAGTTCTTC

d_gene: -
v_gene: TRBV7-2
j_gene: TRBJ1-3
abundance: -
CDR3aa: CASSLVLDRPGNTIYF
CDR3nt: TGTGCCAGCAGCTTAGTCCTTGACAGGCCTGGAAACACCATATATTTT

d_gene: -
v_gene: TRBV9
j_gene: TRBJ1-5
abundance: -
CDR3aa: CASSVSGADIQPQHF
CDR3nt: TGTGCCAGCAGCGTCTCTGGGGCGGATATTCAGCCCCAGCATTTT

d_gene: -
v_gene: TRBV27
j_gene: TRBJ1-1
abundance: -
CDR3aa: CASRSQGNTEAFF
CDR3nt: TGTGCCAGCAGATCGCAGGGGAACACTGAAGCTTTCTTT

d_gene: TRBD2
v_gene: TRBV7-8
j_gene: TRBJ2-1
abundance: -
CDR3aa: CASSLTQRERLAGRDNEQFF
CDR3nt: TGTGCCAGCAGCTTAACCCAGCGAGAGAGACTAGCGGGAAGAGACAATGAGCAGTTCTTC

d_gene: -
v_gene: TRBV28
j_gene: TRBJ1-2
abundance: -
CDR3aa: CASGHGTLYTF
CDR3nt: TGTGCCAGCGGCCACGGGACACTCTACACCTTC

d_gene: TRBD2
v_gene: TRBV5-8
j_gene: TRBJ2-7
abundance: -
CDR3aa: CASSLGGGLYEQYF
CDR3nt: TGTGCCAGCAGCTTGGGCGGGGGGCTCTACGAGCAGTACTTC

d_gene: -
v_gene: TRBV9
j_gene: TRBJ2-2
abundance: -
CDR3aa: CASSERDLTGELFF
CDR3nt: TGTGCCAGCAGCGAAAGGGACTTAACCGGGGAGCTGTTTTTT

d_gene: -
v_gene: TRBV10-3
j_gene: TRBJ2-7
abundance: few
CDR3aa: CAIRKTLAYEQYF
CDR3nt: TGTGCCATCAGGAAGACACTCGCCTACGAGCAGTACTTC

d_gene: -
v_gene: TRBV7-9
j_gene: TRBJ2-7
abundance: -
CDR3aa: CASSFELAGAEQYF
CDR3nt: TGTGCCAGCAGCTTTGAACTAGCAGGCGCCGAGCAGTACTTC

d_gene: TRBD1
v_gene: TRBV7-3
j_gene: TRBJ2-2
abundance: few
CDR3aa: CASSPTGAGELFF
CDR3nt: TGTGCCAGCAGCCCAACAGGGGCAGGGGAGCTGTTTTTT

d_gene: -
v_gene: TRBV10-1
j_gene: TRBJ2-1
abundance: -
CDR3aa: CASSETSNYNEQFF
CDR3nt: TGCGCCAGCAGTGAAACTTCTAACTACAATGAGCAGTTCTTC

d_gene: TRBD1
v_gene: TRBV11-2
j_gene: TRBJ1-3
abundance: -
CDR3aa: CASSSPQDRGVGTIYF
CDR3nt: TGTGCCAGCAGCTCACCGCAAGACAGGGGAGTTGGCACCATATATTTT

d_gene: TRBD1
v_gene: TRBV28
j_gene: TRBJ2-7
abundance: -
CDR3aa: CASSNRGHYEQYF
CDR3nt: TGTGCCAGCAGCAACAGGGGACACTACGAGCAGTACTTC